The sequence of this T cell receptor (beta chain) was determined in a study of Ad26.COV2.S vaccination and SARS-CoV-2 variants. About the study: As a participant in COV1001, the donor was in the Ad26.COV2.S trial arm. Doses of Ad26.COV2.S were injected into muscle once or twice, 56 days apart.

Treatment denoted: some 20 received Ad26.COV2.S at low or high dose, single or two shots; 5 received placebo; per-sample allocation not given. Sampling was performed 63 days after the first vaccine or placebo injection. Sequencing used immunoSEQ multiplex PCR; TCRdb keeps in-frame clones, though not all of them. In the table there are around 400,000 clones, 89% of which are singletons. The V end lost 2 bases, the J end lost 5 bases, and 14 bases lay between the germline ends. This CDR3 is 15 amino acids long. CDR1 and CDR2 (germline): LGHDT, YNNKEL (reference sequence). This receptor was identified in a person between 18 and 65 years old who received the Ad26.COV2.S COVID-19 vaccine or a placebo. The source was peripheral blood, collected in a trial of Ad26.COV2.S vaccine versus placebo. The chain couples TRBV3-1 (or the pseudogene TRBV3-2) to TRBJ2-3; D possibly corresponds to TRBD1 (5 bases). CDR3 loop: CASSQYPRVEDTQYF. DNA of the CDR3: TGTGCCAGCAGCCAATACCCCAGGGTTGAAGATACGCAGTATTTT.